Following are 19 T cell receptor beta chains from one sample sequenced in a study of spatial heterogeneity in lung cancer. Time point of the sample: sample taken at primary tumor resection. Whole RNA was taken from tumor, nontumor lung or frozen PBMC; it was then sequenced unsorted. TCRdb ran MiXCR on the 5' RACE reads and lists one entry per CDR3 protein. The sample lists approximately 81,000 distinct CDR3 sequences, 10% to 15% occurring once. The sequenced sample was PBMCs, obtained at surgery. All receptors derive from a male donor with early-stage non-small cell lung cancer.

This clonotype was detected many times. The chain couples TRBV10-3 to TRBJ1-3, with D perhaps TRBD1 (6 bases). Per germline, CDR1 ENHRY and CDR2 SYGVKD. The CDR3 covers 15 residues. The V end lost 11 bases, the J end lost 0 bases, and 17 bases lay between the germline ends. The CDR3 bases are TGTGCCGTACAGGGTTTCGCCCTCTCTGGAAACACCATATATTTT. Encoded protein: CAVQGFALSGNTIYF.

This sequence joins TRBV29-1 and TRBJ2-3; 9 bases fit TRBD2. This CDR3 has 14 amino acids. CDR1 is SQVTM and CDR2 is ANQGSEA in the germline V gene. V was pared by 5 bases and J by 4 bases, with 7 bases of the junction left unmatched. The CDR3 spells CSVIAGARADTQYF. CDR3 DNA sequence: TGCAGCGTTATAGCGGGAGCTCGCGCAGATACGCAGTATTTT.

This clonotype was counted a few times. This sequence joins TRBV19 and TRBJ2-1; 9 bases agree with TRBD2. The germline CDR1 and CDR2 sequences are LNHDA and SQIVND (reference sequence). V shed 5 bases, J shed 4 bases, and the junction held 9 bases outside the gene matches. The CDR3 is 16 residues long. For the CDR3, the DNA is TGTGCCAGTAGTCCCTCCCTAGCGGGACATTACAATGAGCAGTTCTTC. As protein: CASSPSLAGHYNEQFF.

V is TRBV29-1 and J is TRBJ1-1, with 8 bases identical to TRBD1. The junction had 13 bases not matched to a gene; V was cut back by 8 bases and J by 2 bases. Germline V gives CDR1 SQVTM, CDR2 ANQGSEA. The CDR3 contains 15 residues. CDR3 sequence: CSSRTQGAVNTEAFF. In DNA, the CDR3 is TGCAGCTCAAGAACGCAGGGGGCGGTTAACACTGAAGCTTTCTTT.

This clonotype was detected ten times or more. The chain employs TRBV11-3 and TRBJ1-6; D is unclear. The germline V gene encodes CDR1 SGHNT and CDR2 YENEEA. The V gene lost 2 bases and the J gene lost 6 bases, with 11 bases spanning the gap. There are 15 residues in the CDR3. Written as DNA, the CDR3 is TGTGCCAGCAGCTTACTTAGACTGACTAATTCACCCCTCCACTTT. Protein: CASSLLRLTNSPLHF.

This clonotype was seen many times. The J gene is TRBJ1-6, the V gene TRBV3-1; tentative D call: TRBD1 (5 bases). V was pared by 1 base and J by 7 bases, with 8 bases between. Germline V gene data show CDR1 as LGHDT and CDR2 as YNNKEL (reference sequence). This CDR3 is 14 amino acids long. CDR3 sequence reads: CASSQGGGNSPLHF. The CDR3 DNA follows: TGTGCCAGCAGCCAAGGGGGGGGAAATTCACCCCTCCACTTT.

This clonotype was seen a handful of times. This chain links TRBV6-1 with TRBJ2-2, with TRBD1 as a possible D gene (6 bases). V lost 4 bases, J lost 4 bases, and 13 bases lay in between. Germline CDR1 reads MNHNS; CDR2 reads SASEGT. This CDR3 has 15 amino acids. CDR3 region: CASSGHRDPTGELFF. DNA of the CDR3: TGTGCCAGCAGTGGCCACAGGGATCCCACCGGGGAGCTGTTTTTT.

This clonotype has a count of ten or more. This chain links TRBV7-6 with TRBJ1-2, with TRBD1 as a possible D gene (5 bases). The length of the CDR3 is 12 residues. V lost 10 bases and J lost 8, with 17 bases in between. CDR1 is SGHVS and CDR2 is FNYEAQ in the germline V gene. CDR3 nucleotides: TGTGCCATCTCGGGGGTCTGGGGAGGCTACACCTTC. Translated, it gives CAISGVWGGYTF.

This clonotype was observed many times. The chain combines TRBV20-1 with TRBJ2-7, with 7 positions matching TRBD2. V shed 1 base, J shed 6 bases, and the junction held 9 bases outside the gene matches. Germline CDR1 reads DFQATT; CDR2 reads SNEGSKA (reference sequence). The CDR3 has 14 residues. DNA of the CDR3: TGCAGTGCTAGAGGCCGCGGGGGAGGGCGCGAGCAGTACTTC. Protein sequence: CSARGRGGGREQYF.

The table lists this clonotype with a few counts. The V and J genes are TRBV5-5 and TRBJ2-3, with TRBD2 matching 8 bases. The CDR3 runs 16 residues. The germline CDR1 and CDR2 sequences are SGHKS and YYEKEE (reference sequence). V was pared by 1 base and J by 0 bases, with 4 bases of the junction left unmatched. CDR3 in amino acids: CASSLLPGGSTDTQYF. CDR3 sequence (DNA): TGTGCCAGCAGCTTGCTTCCGGGAGGGAGCACAGATACGCAGTATTTT.

This clonotype was detected many times. The gene calls are TRBV5-1 and TRBJ1-6; tentative D call: TRBD1 (5 bases). Trimming cost V 4 bases and J 7 bases, with 15 bases left between them. Per the germline V gene, CDR1 is SGHRS and CDR2 is YFSETQ. This CDR3 has 15 residues. The CDR3 reads CASSPGGTENSPLHF. The DNA for the CDR3 is TGCGCCAGCAGCCCCGGGGGGACGGAAAATTCACCCCTCCACTTT.

This clonotype was counted a few times. The chain uses TRBV5-1 and TRBJ1-6; no firm D call. V shed 0 bases and J shed 8 bases, with 12 bases lying between them. The germline CDR1 and CDR2 sequences are SGHRS and YFSETQ. This CDR3 contains 15 residues. The CDR3 DNA reads TGCGCCAGCAGCTTGGCCACAAGGGCGGATTCACCCCTCCACTTT. This translates into CASSLATRADSPLHF.

This chain links TRBV18 with TRBJ2-2, with a weak D call TRBD1 (6 bases). This CDR3 is 16 amino acids long. Germline CDR1 and CDR2: KGHSH and LQKENI. Trimming took 2 bases from V and 4 from J, leaving 14 bases between them. The CDR3 DNA follows: TGTGCCAGCTCACCAGCACAGGGAAGTGGCACCGGGGAGCTGTTTTTT. Translated: CASSPAQGSGTGELFF. The whole variable domain, remainder taken from reference TRBV18 and TRBJ2-2, is NAGVMQNPRHLVRRRGQEARLRCSPMKGHSHVYWYRQLPEEGLKFMVYLQKENIIDESGMPKERFSAEFPKEGPSILRIQQVVRGDSAAYFCASSPAQGSGTGELFFGEGSRLTVL.

The sample holds a few counts of this clonotype. This chain links TRBV20-1 with TRBJ2-4; 8 positions agree with TRBD1. The length of the CDR3 is 14 residues. The V segment lost 5 bases and the J segment 4 bases; nucleotides outside the gene matches: 7. The V gene's germline CDR1 is DFQATT and CDR2 SNEGSKA (reference sequence). CDR3 nucleotides: TGCAGTGCTGACTCTAGGACAGGGAAAAACATTCAGTACTTC. This encodes CSADSRTGKNIQYF.

This chain uses TRBV7-9 with TRBJ2-7; a weak D match, TRBD2 (5 bases). Germline V gene data show CDR1 as SEHNR and CDR2 as FQNEAQ (reference sequence). There are 15 residues in the CDR3. V was shortened by 7 bases and J by 1 base, with 17 bases between the two germline ends. This CDR3 is CASTPQEAWSYEQYF. For the CDR3, the DNA is TGTGCCAGCACCCCTCAGGAGGCTTGGTCCTACGAGCAGTACTTC.

This clonotype appeared many times. The V gene is TRBV24-1, the J gene TRBJ1-5; D is unresolved. Looked up from germline, CDR1 is KGHDR and CDR2 is SFDVKD. V lost 4 bases and J lost 4, with 7 bases in between. This CDR3 is 13 amino acids long. DNA of the CDR3: TGTGCCACCAGTGACGTGGGGAATCAGCCCCAGCATTTT. Translated: CATSDVGNQPQHF.

This clonotype was counted a few times. This rearrangement joins TRBV7-2 to TRBJ1-4; TRBD1 aligns across 7 bases. The V segment lost 3 bases and the J segment 5 bases; nucleotides outside the gene matches: 3. In germline, CDR1 is SGHTA, CDR2 FQGNSA. The CDR3 has 14 residues. Here the CDR3 DNA reads TGTGCCAGCAGCTTGGGACAGCAGAATGAAAAACTGTTTTTT. Its translation is CASSLGQQNEKLFF.

A few counts support this clonotype. This chain links TRBV7-9 with TRBJ2-5, with TRBD1 identical over 9 bases. Germline loops: CDR1 SEHNR, CDR2 FQNEAQ (reference sequence). V was clipped by 5 bases and J by 2 bases; unmatched bases: 9. The CDR3 loop spans 16 amino acids. The CDR3 spells CASSREGTGPQETQYF. DNA of the CDR3: TGTGCCAGCAGCCGAGAGGGGACAGGGCCTCAAGAGACCCAGTACTTC.

The chain combines TRBV4-1 with TRBJ2-6, with D possibly being TRBD1 (6 bases). The CDR3 runs to 19 residues. Germline CDR1 reads MGHRA; CDR2 reads YSYEKL. The germline V and J ends were trimmed by 0 bases and 0 bases, with 15 bases remaining between them. The CDR3 DNA follows: TGCGCCAGCAGCCAAGAAGGAATGAGGGGGTCCTCTGGGGCCAACGTCCTGACTTTC. Encoded protein: CASSQEGMRGSSGANVLTF.